The clone carrying this TCR beta chain was recorded at least ten times. Its matching antigen is unknown. This specimen comes from a study of T cells after yellow fever vaccination. The TCR cDNA carried a universal primer site and UMIs from 5'RACE template switching. TCRdb analysed the 5' RACE reads with MiXCR anew, one entry per CDR3 protein. The sample includes a few hundred thousand distinct CDR3 sequences, roughly 17% of them seen just once. Study-wide results and caveats: In FACS-sorted repertoires, abundant clonotypes from the bulk population could appear as contaminants. After the booster, roughly 96% of CD4 and 88% of CD8 primary-response clones were re-detected.

The germline gives CDR1 DFQATT, CDR2 SNEGSKA (reference sequence). Trimming took 4 bases from V and 2 from J; bases not matched to a gene: 4. The CDR3 covers 14 residues. Sample: PBMCs, taken 5 to 6 days after the first yellow fever vaccination. The V gene is TRBV20-1, the J gene TRBJ2-2, with 7 bases fitting TRBD2. The source is a man aged 18 to 35 who received the YFV17D yellow fever vaccine. CDR3 bases: TGCAGTGCTATCCGGGACTACAACACCGGGGAGCTGTTTTTT. This translates into CSAIRDYNTGELFF.